These 13 T cell receptor beta chains came from one sample sequenced in a study of shared clonotypes between healthy human individuals (dated by TCRdb to 2019 to 2021). The library was made by the immunoSEQ multiplex PCR assay. Sourced from immuneACCESS, this table was stored by TCRdb with only in-frame sequences that have V and J called. A share of the clones is absent; for the studies checked, an unresolved V gene accounts for under half, and the remainder has no known explanation. Within this sample are about 700,000 clones, with 92% of them counted one time only. The ten largest clonotypes hold roughly 24% of the sample. For the CD8 naive samples, CD45RO-negative cells were positively selected for CCR7, yielding a CD45RA+CCR7+ population from which TemRA cells were excluded. Sequenced material: naive CD8+ T cells sorted from blood. The cell subset or site label, read with the paper, signifies: CD45RA+CCR7+. Receptors originate from a man aged 25-40 years in good health.

The chain links TRBV27 to TRBJ2-1, with 11 bases that match TRBD2. The CDR3 loop spans 16 amino acids. The germline CDR1 and CDR2 sequences are MNHEY and SMNVEV (reference sequence). J gave up 7 bases and V 2 bases, and 7 bases lay outside the gene matches. CDR3 region: CASSLLETSGVNEQFF. CDR3 DNA sequence: TGTGCCAGCAGTTTACTCGAGACTAGCGGGGTAAATGAGCAGTTCTTC.

This rearrangement joins TRBV4-3 to TRBJ2-1; D gene ambiguous. V gave up 8 bases and J gave up 4 bases, with 12 bases separating them. Germline V gives CDR1 LGHNA, CDR2 YSLEER. The CDR3 spans 13 residues. The CDR3 sequence is CASSTVVYNEQFF. In DNA, the CDR3 is TGCGCCAGCTCAACAGTTGTTTACAATGAGCAGTTCTTC.

The V call is TRBV6-5, the J call TRBJ1-3; unclear D gene. Trimming took off 6 bases at V and 4 bases at J, with 4 bases between the two ends. This CDR3 has 11 amino acids. From germline, CDR1 is MNHEY and CDR2 SVGAGI. CDR3 loop: CASRWGNTIYF. CDR3 nucleotide sequence: TGTGCCAGCAGGTGGGGAAACACCATATATTTT.

The genes are TRBV5-1 and TRBJ2-7; D is undetermined. Germline V gives CDR1 SGHRS, CDR2 YFSETQ. The length of the CDR3 is 13 residues. Trimming removed 4 bases from V and 0 bases from J, with 8 bases in between. CDR3 loop: CASSAGLSYEQYF. CDR3 nucleotides: TGCGCCAGCAGCGCCGGCCTCTCCTACGAGCAGTACTTC.

This clone was recorded only once. The rearrangement links TRBV7-6 to TRBJ2-1; D gene uncertain. The CDR3 spans 11 residues. Germline V lookup: CDR1 SGHVS, CDR2 FNYEAQ. The V end was cut by 6 bases, the J end by 6 bases, with 6 bases between. CDR3 sequence: CASRLSNEQFF. CDR3 DNA: TGTGCCAGCAGATTATCCAATGAGCAGTTCTTC. The whole variable domain, remainder taken from reference TRBV7-6 and TRBJ2-1, is GAGVSQSPRYKVTKRGQDVALRCDPISGHVSLYWYRQALGQGPEFLTYFNYEAQQDKSGLPNDRFSAERPEGSISTLTIQRTEQRDSAMYRCASRLSNEQFFGPGTRLTVL.

The chain uses TRBV5-5 and TRBJ2-1, with 8 bases matching TRBD2. J lost 2 bases, V lost 4 bases, and 8 bases had no gene match. Germline lookup yields CDR1 SGHKS and CDR2 YYEKEE (reference sequence). The CDR3 spans 16 residues. The CDR3 sequence: CASSGGWRGAYNEQFF. The CDR3 DNA follows: TGTGCCAGCAGCGGCGGCTGGCGGGGGGCCTACAATGAGCAGTTCTTC.

The V and J genes are TRBV13 and TRBJ2-1, with D hard to call. The CDR3 contains 12 residues. Germline V gene data show CDR1 as PRHDT and CDR2 as FYEKMQ (reference sequence). V gave up 4 bases and J gave up 8 bases, with 9 bases separating them. Written as DNA, the CDR3 is TGTGCCAGCAGCTACTTAAGGGATGAGCAGTTCTTC. Amino acids: CASSYLRDEQFF.

The chain couples TRBV6-5 to TRBJ2-1, with D possibly TRBD1 on 6 matching bases. Trimming took off 5 bases at V and 7 bases at J, with 9 bases between the two ends. Germline V lookup: CDR1 MNHEY, CDR2 SVGAGI. CDR3 length equals 12 residues. In DNA, the CDR3 is TGTGCCAGCAGTGCAACAGGGAATGAGCAGTTCTTC. Its translation is CASSATGNEQFF.

The genes are TRBV28 and TRBJ1-3; D remains ambiguous. V lost 6 bases and J lost 0, with 6 bases in between. Per the germline V gene, CDR1 is MDHEN and CDR2 is SYDVKM. This CDR3 contains 13 residues. The CDR3 loop reads CASRISSGNTIYF. For the CDR3, the DNA is TGTGCCAGCAGAATAAGCTCTGGAAACACCATATATTTT. Using reference TRBV28 and TRBJ1-3 for the parts outside the CDR3, the full variable domain is DVKVTQSSRYLVKRTGEKVFLECVQDMDHENMFWYRQDPGLGLRLIYFSYDVKMKEKGDIPEGYSVSREKKERFSLILESASTNQTSMYLCASRISSGNTIYFGEGSWLTVV.

V and J are TRBV5-1 and TRBJ2-7; D is ambiguous. Trimming took off 0 bases at V and 3 bases at J, with 13 bases between the two ends. From germline, CDR1 is SGHRS and CDR2 YFSETQ. The CDR3 sequence is 15 residues long. The CDR3 DNA follows: TGCGCCAGCAGCTTGGCCTGGGGTTCCGGCTACGAGCAGTACTTC. It is translated as CASSLAWGSGYEQYF.

This sequence joins TRBV28 and TRBJ2-2; 7 bases agree with TRBD1. The germline gives CDR1 MDHEN, CDR2 SYDVKM. The CDR3 has 16 amino acids. V lost 6 bases, J lost 6 bases, and 13 bases stayed unmatched. The CDR3 loop reads CASRETGLVGSGELFF. In DNA form, the CDR3 reads TGTGCCAGCAGAGAGACAGGGTTGGTAGGTTCCGGGGAGCTGTTTTTT.

For the CDR3, the DNA is TGTGCCAGCAGCCACAATATAGCGGGAAAGAGCTCCTACAATGAGCAGTTCTTC. Its translation is CASSHNIAGKSSYNEQFF. The chain links TRBV7-9 to TRBJ2-1; 8 bases match TRBD2. Trimming at V came to 5 bases and at J to 0 bases, leaving 12 bases not matched to a gene. Looked up from germline, CDR1 is SEHNR and CDR2 is FQNEAQ (reference sequence). The CDR3 contains 18 residues.

The chain carries TRBV18 and TRBJ2-7, with D unresolved. The CDR3 covers 14 residues. Germline assignment: CDR1 KGHSH and CDR2 LQKENI. V lost 0 bases and J 3 bases, leaving 9 bases between the germline ends. Here the CDR3 DNA reads TGTGCCAGCTCACCACCCTCGGGTCTCTACGAGCAGTACTTC. Protein product: CASSPPSGLYEQYF.